This TCR beta chain was documented in a study of T cell responses to AZD1222 COVID-19 vaccine. CDR3 size: 14 residues. Germline assignment: CDR1 SGHVS and CDR2 FQNEAQ. V was trimmed by 1 base and J by 2 bases, leaving 9 bases between them. This clone was observed a handful of times. The protocol was immunoSEQ multiplex PCR, while the TCRdb copy is restricted to in-frame clones and leaves out a portion. The data contain approximately 200,000 clones, more than 75% of them singletons. Specimen: peripheral blood, collected on day 0 of MenACWY control vaccination. The receptor was isolated from an adult in good health. This chain joins TRBV7-8 and TRBJ2-7; D possibly matches TRBD1 or TRBD2 (5 bases each). The DNA of the CDR3 is TGTGCCAGCAGCTTAGAGGGGAGCCCCTACGAGCAGTACTTC. Protein product: CASSLEGSPYEQYF.